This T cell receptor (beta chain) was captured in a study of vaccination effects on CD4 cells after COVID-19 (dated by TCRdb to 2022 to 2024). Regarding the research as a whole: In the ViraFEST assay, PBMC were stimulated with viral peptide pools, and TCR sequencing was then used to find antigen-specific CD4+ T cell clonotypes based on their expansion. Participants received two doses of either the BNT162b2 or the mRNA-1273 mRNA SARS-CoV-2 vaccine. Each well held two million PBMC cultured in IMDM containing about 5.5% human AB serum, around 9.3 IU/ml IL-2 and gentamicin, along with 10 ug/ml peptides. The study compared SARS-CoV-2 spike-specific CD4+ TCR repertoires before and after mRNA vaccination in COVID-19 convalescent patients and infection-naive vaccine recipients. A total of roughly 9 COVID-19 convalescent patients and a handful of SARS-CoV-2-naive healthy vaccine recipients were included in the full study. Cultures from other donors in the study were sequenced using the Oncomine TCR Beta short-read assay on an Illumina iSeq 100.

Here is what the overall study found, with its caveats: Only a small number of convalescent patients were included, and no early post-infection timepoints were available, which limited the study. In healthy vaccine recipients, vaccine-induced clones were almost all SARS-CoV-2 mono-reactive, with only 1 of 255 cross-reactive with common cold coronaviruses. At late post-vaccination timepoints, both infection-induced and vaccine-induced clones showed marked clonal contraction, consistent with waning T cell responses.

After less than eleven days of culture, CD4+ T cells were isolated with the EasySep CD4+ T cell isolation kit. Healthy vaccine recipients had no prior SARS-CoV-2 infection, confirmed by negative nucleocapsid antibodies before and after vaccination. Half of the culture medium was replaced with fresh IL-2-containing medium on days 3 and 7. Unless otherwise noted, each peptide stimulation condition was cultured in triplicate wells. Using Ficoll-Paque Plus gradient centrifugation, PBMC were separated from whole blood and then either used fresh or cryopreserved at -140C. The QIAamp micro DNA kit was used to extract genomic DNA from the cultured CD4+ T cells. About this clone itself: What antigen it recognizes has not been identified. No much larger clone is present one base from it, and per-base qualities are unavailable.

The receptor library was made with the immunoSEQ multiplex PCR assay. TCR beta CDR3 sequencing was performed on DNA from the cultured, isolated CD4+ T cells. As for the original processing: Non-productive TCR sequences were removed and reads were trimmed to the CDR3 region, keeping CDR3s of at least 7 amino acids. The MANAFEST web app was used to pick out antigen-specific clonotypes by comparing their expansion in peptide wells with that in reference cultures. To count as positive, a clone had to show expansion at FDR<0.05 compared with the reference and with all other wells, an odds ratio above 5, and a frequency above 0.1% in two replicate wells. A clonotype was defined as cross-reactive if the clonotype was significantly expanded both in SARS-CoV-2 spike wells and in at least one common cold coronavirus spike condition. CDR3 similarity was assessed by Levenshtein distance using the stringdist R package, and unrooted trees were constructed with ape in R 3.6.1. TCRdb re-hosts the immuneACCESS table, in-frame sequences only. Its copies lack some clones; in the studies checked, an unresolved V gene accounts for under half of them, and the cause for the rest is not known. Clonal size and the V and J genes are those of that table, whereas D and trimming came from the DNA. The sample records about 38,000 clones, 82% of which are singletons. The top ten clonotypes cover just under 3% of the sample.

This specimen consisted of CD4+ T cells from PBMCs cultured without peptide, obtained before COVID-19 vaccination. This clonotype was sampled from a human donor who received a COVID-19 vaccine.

The CDR3 loop reads CASSYTGTHYGYTF. The sequence in DNA is TGTGCCAGCAGTTACACCGGGACGCACTATGGCTACACCTTC. The chain is assembled from TRBV28 and TRBJ1-2, with a weak D call of TRBD1 (5 bases match). The CDR3, cysteine through phenylalanine, is 14 amino acids long. The only DNA kept is the CDR3, 42 bases in frame from the first base. The germline V gene encodes CDR1 MDHEN and CDR2 SYDVKM. Between the V and J ends, shortened by 4 bases and 3 bases respectively, the junction contains 12 bases.